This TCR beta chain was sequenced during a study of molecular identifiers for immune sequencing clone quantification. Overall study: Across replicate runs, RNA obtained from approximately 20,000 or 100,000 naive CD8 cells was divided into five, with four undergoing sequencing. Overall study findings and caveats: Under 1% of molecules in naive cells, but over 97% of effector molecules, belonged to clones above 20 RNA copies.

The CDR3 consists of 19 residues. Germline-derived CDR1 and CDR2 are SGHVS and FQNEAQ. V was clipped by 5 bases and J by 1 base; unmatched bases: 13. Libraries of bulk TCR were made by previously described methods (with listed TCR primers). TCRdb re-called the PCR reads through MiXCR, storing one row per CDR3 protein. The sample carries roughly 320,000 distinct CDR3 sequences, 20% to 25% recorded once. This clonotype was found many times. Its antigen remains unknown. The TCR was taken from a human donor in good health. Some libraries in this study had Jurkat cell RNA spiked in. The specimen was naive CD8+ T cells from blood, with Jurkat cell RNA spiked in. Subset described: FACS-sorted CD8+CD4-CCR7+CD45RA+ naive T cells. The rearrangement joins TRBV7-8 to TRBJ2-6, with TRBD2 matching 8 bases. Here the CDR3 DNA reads TGTGCCAGCAGCGTAAAAACCGCCGGGACTAGGTCTGGGGCCAACGTCCTGACTTTC. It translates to CASSVKTAGTRSGANVLTF.